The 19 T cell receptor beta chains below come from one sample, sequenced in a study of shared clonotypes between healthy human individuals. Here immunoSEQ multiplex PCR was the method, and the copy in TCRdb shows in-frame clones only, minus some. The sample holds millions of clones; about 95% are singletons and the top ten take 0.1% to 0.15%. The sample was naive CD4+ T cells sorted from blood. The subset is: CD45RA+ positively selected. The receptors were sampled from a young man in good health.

The CDR3 here is CASSLQGVREKLFF. The CDR3 nucleotides are TGCGCCAGCAGCTTGCAGGGGGTTAGGGAAAAACTGTTTTTT. The V and J genes are TRBV5-1 and TRBJ1-4; 7 positions match TRBD1. CDR3 size: 14 residues. Per germline, CDR1 SGHRS and CDR2 YFSETQ. V was clipped by 1 base and J by 8 bases; unmatched bases: 5.

For the CDR3, the DNA is TGCGCCAGCAGTCAATCGGGGGCGAGGACAGGGGGTAACACCGGGGAGCTGTTTTTT. Translated: CASSQSGARTGGNTGELFF. The chain carries TRBV23-1 and TRBJ2-2; 10 bases match TRBD1. TRBV23-1 is given ORF status, its function remaining uncertain. V lost 0 bases, J lost 2 bases, and 9 bases stayed unmatched. There are 19 residues in the CDR3.

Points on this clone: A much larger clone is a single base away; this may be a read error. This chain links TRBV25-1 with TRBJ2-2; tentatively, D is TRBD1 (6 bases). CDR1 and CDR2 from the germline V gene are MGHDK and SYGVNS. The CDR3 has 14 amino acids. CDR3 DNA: TGTGCCAGCAGAACTACAGGGAACACCGGGGAGCTGTTATTT. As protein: CASRTTGNTGELLF.

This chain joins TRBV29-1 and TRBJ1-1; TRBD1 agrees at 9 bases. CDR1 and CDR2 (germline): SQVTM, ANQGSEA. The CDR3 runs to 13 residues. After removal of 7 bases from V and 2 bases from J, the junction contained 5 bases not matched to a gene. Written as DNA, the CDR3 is TGCAGCGGGTCGACAGGGGGAAACACTGAAGCTTTCTTT. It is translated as CSGSTGGNTEAFF. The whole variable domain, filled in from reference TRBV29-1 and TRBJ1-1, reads SAVISQKPSRDICQRGTSLTIQCQVDSQVTMMFWYRQQPGQSLTLIATANQGSEATYESGFVIDKFPISRPNLTFSTLTVSNMSPEDSSIYLCSGSTGGNTEAFFGQGTRLTVV.

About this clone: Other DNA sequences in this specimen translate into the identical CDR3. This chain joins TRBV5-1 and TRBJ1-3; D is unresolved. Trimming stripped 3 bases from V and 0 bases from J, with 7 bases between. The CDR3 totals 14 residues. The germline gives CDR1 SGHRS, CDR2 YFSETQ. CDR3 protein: CASSSGDSGNTIYF. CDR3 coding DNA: TGCGCCAGCAGCTCCGGGGACTCTGGAAACACCATATATTTT.

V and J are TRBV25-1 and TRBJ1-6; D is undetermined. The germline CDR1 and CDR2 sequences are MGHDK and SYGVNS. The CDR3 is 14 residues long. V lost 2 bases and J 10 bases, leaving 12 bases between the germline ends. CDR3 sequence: CASSEGSGLSPLHF. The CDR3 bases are TGTGCCAGCAGTGAAGGGTCAGGACTGTCACCCCTCCACTTT.

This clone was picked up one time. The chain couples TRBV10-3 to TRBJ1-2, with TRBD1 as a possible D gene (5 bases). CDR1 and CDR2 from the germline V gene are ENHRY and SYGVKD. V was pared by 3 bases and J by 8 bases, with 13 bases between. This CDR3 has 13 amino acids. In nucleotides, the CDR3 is TGTGCCATCAGTGAAGGCAGGGAGGGGGGCTACACCTTC. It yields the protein CAISEGREGGYTF.

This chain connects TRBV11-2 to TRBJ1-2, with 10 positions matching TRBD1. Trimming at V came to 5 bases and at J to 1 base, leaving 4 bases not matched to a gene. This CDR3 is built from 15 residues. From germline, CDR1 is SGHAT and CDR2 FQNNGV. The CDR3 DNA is TGTGCCAGCAGCCCGGGGACAGGGGATAACTATGGCTACACCTTC. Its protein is CASSPGTGDNYGYTF.

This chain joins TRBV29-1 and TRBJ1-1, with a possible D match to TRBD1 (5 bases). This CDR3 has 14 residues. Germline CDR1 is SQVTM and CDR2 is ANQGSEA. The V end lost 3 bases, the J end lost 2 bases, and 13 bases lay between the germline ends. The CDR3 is CSVDVAGPNTEAFF. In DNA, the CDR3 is TGCAGCGTTGACGTAGCAGGGCCTAACACTGAAGCTTTCTTT. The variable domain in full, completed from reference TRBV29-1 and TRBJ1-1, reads SAVISQKPSRDICQRGTSLTIQCQVDSQVTMMFWYRQQPGQSLTLIATANQGSEATYESGFVIDKFPISRPNLTFSTLTVSNMSPEDSSIYLCSVDVAGPNTEAFFGQGTRLTVV.

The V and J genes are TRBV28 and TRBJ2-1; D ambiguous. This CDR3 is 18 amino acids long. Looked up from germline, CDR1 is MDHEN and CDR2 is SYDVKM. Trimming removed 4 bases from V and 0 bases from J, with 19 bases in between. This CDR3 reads CASSSPLSPDGSYNEQFF. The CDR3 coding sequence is TGTGCCAGCAGTTCTCCCCTGAGTCCCGATGGCTCCTACAATGAGCAGTTCTTC. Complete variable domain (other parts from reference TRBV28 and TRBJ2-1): DVKVTQSSRYLVKRTGEKVFLECVQDMDHENMFWYRQDPGLGLRLIYFSYDVKMKEKGDIPEGYSVSREKKERFSLILESASTNQTSMYLCASSSPLSPDGSYNEQFFGPGTRLTVL.

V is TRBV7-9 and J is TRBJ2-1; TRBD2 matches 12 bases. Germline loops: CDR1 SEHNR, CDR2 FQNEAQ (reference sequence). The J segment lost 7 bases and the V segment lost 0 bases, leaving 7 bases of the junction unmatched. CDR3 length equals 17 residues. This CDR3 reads CASSLATLAGGWNEQFF. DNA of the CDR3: TGTGCCAGCAGCTTAGCCACACTAGCGGGAGGTTGGAATGAGCAGTTCTTC.

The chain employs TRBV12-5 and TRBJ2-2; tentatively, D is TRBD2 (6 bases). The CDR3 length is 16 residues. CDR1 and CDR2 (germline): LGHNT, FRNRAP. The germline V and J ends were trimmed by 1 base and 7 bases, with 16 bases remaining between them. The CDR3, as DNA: TGTGCTAGTGGTTTGGGCACTCTTTGGAGGGGCGGGGAGCTGTTTTTT. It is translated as CASGLGTLWRGGELFF.

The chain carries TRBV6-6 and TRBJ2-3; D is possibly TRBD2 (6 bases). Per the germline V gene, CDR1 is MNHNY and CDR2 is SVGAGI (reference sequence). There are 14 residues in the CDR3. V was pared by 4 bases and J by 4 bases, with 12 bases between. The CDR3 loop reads CASSSWDWPDTQYF. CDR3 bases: TGTGCCAGCAGTTCCTGGGACTGGCCAGATACGCAGTATTTT.

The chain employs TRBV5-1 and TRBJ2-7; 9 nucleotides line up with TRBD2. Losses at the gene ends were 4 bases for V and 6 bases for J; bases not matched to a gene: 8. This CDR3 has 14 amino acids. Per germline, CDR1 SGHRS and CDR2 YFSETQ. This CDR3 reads CASSGGVSGSEQYF. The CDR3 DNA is TGCGCCAGCAGCGGAGGCGTTAGCGGGAGCGAGCAGTACTTC.

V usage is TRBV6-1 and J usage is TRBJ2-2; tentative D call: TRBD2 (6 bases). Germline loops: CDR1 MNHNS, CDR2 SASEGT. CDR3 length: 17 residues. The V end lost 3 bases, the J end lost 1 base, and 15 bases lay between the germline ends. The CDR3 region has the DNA TGTGCCAGCAGTGAGGGACTGGGGCGAGGGAACACCGGGGAGCTGTTTTTT. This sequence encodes CASSEGLGRGNTGELFF.

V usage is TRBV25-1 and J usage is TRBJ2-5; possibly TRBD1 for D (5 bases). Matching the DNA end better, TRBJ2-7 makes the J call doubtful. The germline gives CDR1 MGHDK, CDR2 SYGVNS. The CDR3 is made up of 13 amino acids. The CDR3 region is CATSRAGIYEQYF. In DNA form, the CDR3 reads TGTGCCACCTCCCGGGCAGGGATTTACGAGCAGTACTTC.

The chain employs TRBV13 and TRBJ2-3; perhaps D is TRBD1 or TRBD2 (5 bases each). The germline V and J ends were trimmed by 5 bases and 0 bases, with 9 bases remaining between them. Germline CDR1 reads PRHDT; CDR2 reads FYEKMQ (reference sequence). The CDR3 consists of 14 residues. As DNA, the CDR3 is TGTGCCAGCAGCCCGGGACGGAGCACAGATACGCAGTATTTT. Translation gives CASSPGRSTDTQYF.

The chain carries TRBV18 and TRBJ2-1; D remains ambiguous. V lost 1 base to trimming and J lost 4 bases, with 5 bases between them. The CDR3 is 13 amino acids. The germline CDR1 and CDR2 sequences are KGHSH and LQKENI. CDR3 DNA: TGTGCCAGCTCACCACGGGAATACAATGAGCAGTTCTTC. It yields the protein CASSPREYNEQFF. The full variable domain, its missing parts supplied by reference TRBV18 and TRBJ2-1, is NAGVMQNPRHLVRRRGQEARLRCSPMKGHSHVYWYRQLPEEGLKFMVYLQKENIIDESGMPKERFSAEFPKEGPSILRIQQVVRGDSAAYFCASSPREYNEQFFGPGTRLTVL.

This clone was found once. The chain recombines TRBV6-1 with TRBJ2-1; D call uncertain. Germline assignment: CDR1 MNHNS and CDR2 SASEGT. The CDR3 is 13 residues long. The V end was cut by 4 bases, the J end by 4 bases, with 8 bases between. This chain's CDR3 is CASSARLYNEQFF. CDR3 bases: TGTGCCAGCAGTGCCCGGCTTTACAATGAGCAGTTCTTC.